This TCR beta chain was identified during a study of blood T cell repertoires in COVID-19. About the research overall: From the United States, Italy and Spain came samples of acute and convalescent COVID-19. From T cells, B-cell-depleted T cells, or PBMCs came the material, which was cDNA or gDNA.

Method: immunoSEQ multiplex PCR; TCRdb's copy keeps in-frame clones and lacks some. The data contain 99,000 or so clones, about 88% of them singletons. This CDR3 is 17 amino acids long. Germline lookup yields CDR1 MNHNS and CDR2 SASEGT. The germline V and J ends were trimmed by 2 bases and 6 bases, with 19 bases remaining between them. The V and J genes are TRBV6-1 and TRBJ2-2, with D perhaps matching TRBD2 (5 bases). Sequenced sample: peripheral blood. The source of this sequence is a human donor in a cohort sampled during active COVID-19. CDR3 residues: CASSEWWRVAQSGELFF. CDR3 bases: TGTGCCAGCAGTGAATGGTGGCGGGTGGCCCAGTCCGGGGAGCTGTTTTTT.